This TCR beta chain was profiled in a study of blood T cell repertoires in COVID-19 (dated by TCRdb to the early 2020s). Broadly, across the study: Collaborator samples came from the United States, Italy and Spain and covered acute and convalescent phases of COVID-19. Nearly every sample came with metadata listing a de-identified subject ID, COVID-19 status, age in years and sex. The repertoires were released in a freely available public database intended as a resource for research on the immune response to SARS-CoV-2. HLA class I and class II types, where available, came from metadata supplied by the sample provider rather than from assay-based typing. The dataset comprised deeply sampled blood TCRbeta repertoires from subjects exposed to, actively infected with, or recovered from COVID-19. Samples came from the ongoing ImmuneRACE study (first 160 participants) plus 1,254 subjects from 6 global collaborators. The material from the prospective study consisted of cDNA or gDNA derived from T cells, B-cell-depleted T cells, or PBMCs. Results the study describes overall, beyond this receptor: The quantity of clinical and demographic metadata differed by source and by participant and was supplied without curation.

One collaborating source in Seattle enrolled patients while the patients were actively infected and followed the patients over time throughout the course of disease. The collaborating institutions used their own protocols to collect whole blood in K2EDTA tubes. Collaborator samples were shipped for TCRbeta analysis as frozen whole blood, isolated PBMCs, or DNA extracted from either sample type. A note on this clone: Its antigen remains undetermined. Base quality data are lacking; no much larger clone is found one base away.

For CDR1 and CDR2, the germline V gene (reference sequence) lists MNHEY and SMNVEV. Trimming takes 3 bases from V and 7 bases from J, and the germline ends sit 19 bases apart. The CDR3 runs 15 residues from the cysteine to the phenylalanine. Of all the DNA, just the CDR3 is kept, 45 bases in frame from base 1. The immunoSEQ Assay, a bias-controlled multiplex PCR, was used to amplify TCRbeta CDR3 regions from genomic DNA. The original methods were these. The number of nucleated cells in each sample was estimated from the amplification of reference gene primers within the assay. To quantify the absolute abundance of each unique TCRbeta CDR3 rearrangement, sequence reads were collapsed and filtered. For each sample, productive Simpson clonality was calculated by taking the square root of Simpson's diversity index across productive rearrangements. TCRdb's version of the immuneACCESS table is confined to in-frame rearrangements and falls short of the full clone set. An unresolved V gene accounts for under half of the shortfall where checked; the remainder is of unknown origin. That table furnishes V, J and clone size, whereas the DNA furnished D and trimming. Counted in this sample were under 250,000 clones; more than 85% of them appeared once. Clones ranked in the top ten supply 0.8% to 1% of the sample.

Sequenced: peripheral blood. The sequence derives from a man in his 60s with COVID-19, enrolled during active disease. The chain couples TRBV27 to TRBJ2-7; matching of 6 bases hints at TRBD2 as the D gene. The CDR3 protein is CASSFVMAGLREQYF. Here is the DNA: TGTGCCAGCAGTTTTGTTATGGCGGGACTGCGAGAGCAGTACTTC.